These 24 T cell receptor beta chains were all obtained from the same sample, sequenced in a study of blood T cell repertoires in COVID-19. The protocol was immunoSEQ multiplex PCR, while the TCRdb copy is restricted to in-frame clones and leaves out a portion. Of 250,000 to 350,000 clones listed, about 88% were seen once; the top ten hold around 2.5%. The material sequenced was PBMCs or T cells enriched from blood (not recorded which). These receptors all come from a man aged 55 to 70 who had recovered from COVID-19.

In this sample, this clone turned up once. This chain links TRBV7-6 with TRBJ2-1, with TRBD1 as a possible D gene (7 bases). The germline gives CDR1 SGHVS, CDR2 FNYEAQ. CDR3 length equals 15 residues. The V end was cut by 1 base, the J end by 4 bases, with 11 bases between. The CDR3 DNA is TGTGCCAGCAGCTTAGAACAGGGGAGGTACAATGAGCAGTTCTTC. Residues: CASSLEQGRYNEQFF.

This clone was observed once. The V gene is TRBV7-3, the J gene TRBJ2-1; 8 positions agree with TRBD2. The CDR3 is 16 residues long. V gave up 2 bases and J gave up 4 bases; unmatched junction bases: 7. The germline V gene encodes CDR1 SGHTA and CDR2 FQGTGA. The CDR3 loop is CASSLAFSGGYNEQFF. CDR3 sequence (DNA): TGTGCCAGCAGCTTAGCTTTCTCGGGGGGGTACAATGAGCAGTTCTTC. The whole variable domain, filled in from reference TRBV7-3 and TRBJ2-1, reads GAGVSQTPSNKVTEKGKYVELRCDPISGHTALYWYRQSLGQGPEFLIYFQGTGAADDSGLPNDRFFAVRPEGSVSTLKIQRTERGDSAVYLCASSLAFSGGYNEQFFGPGTRLTVL.

The V call is TRBV10-1, the J call TRBJ2-2; 8 nucleotides match TRBD1. With V trimmed by 6 bases and J by 6 bases, 3 bases remained unmatched. The germline CDR1 and CDR2 sequences are WNHNN and SYGVQD (reference sequence). The CDR3 extends over 13 amino acids. The CDR3 DNA sequence: TGCGCCAGCAGAGCAGGGGGCGCCGGGGAGCTGTTTTTT. It is translated as CASRAGGAGELFF.

The chain couples TRBV18 to TRBJ1-5; 7 nucleotides agree with TRBD1. From germline, CDR1 is KGHSH and CDR2 LQKENI. The V segment lost 1 base and the J segment 0 bases; nucleotides outside the gene matches: 6. The CDR3 is 17 amino acids. The CDR3 DNA reads TGTGCCAGCTCACCACGGGGGACAGATTATAGCAATCAGCCCCAGCATTTT. Protein: CASSPRGTDYSNQPQHF.

CDR3 region: CASSLELTALANYGYTF. In DNA, the CDR3 is TGTGCCAGCAGCTTGGAGCTGACGGCCCTAGCTAACTATGGCTACACCTTC. J is TRBJ1-2 and V is TRBV5-4; D gene unclear. The CDR3 runs 17 residues. Germline V gene data show CDR1 as SGHNT and CDR2 as YYREEE (reference sequence). V shed 0 bases and J shed 0 bases, with 15 bases lying between them.

The rearrangement uses TRBV10-2 and TRBJ2-7; D unresolved. V was cut by 6 bases and J by 0 bases, with 15 bases left in between. The CDR3 has 15 amino acids. Germline CDR1 WSHSY, CDR2 SAAADI. In DNA form, the CDR3 reads TGCGCCAGCAGCGAGGTCGATGCTAGCTCCTACGAGCAGTACTTC. Translated: CASSEVDASSYEQYF.

The chain recombines TRBV6-5 with TRBJ2-5; 7 nucleotides align to TRBD1. The CDR3 has 14 residues. V trimming: 6 bases; J trimming: 4 bases; junction bases outside the gene matches: 8. CDR1 is MNHEY, CDR2 SVGAGI, per germline. CDR3 amino acids: CASSETGFLETQYF. The CDR3 bases are TGTGCCAGCAGCGAGACAGGGTTTTTAGAGACCCAGTACTTC.

V gene TRBV7-9 combines with J gene TRBJ1-2; D not certain. V was clipped by 0 bases and J by 8 bases, with 13 bases between them. The CDR3 is made up of 14 amino acids. CDR1 and CDR2 from the germline V gene are SEHNR and FQNEAQ (reference sequence). The CDR3 nucleotides are TGTGCCAGCAGCTTAGCGGAAGGGCCGGGGGGCTACACCTTC. Residues: CASSLAEGPGGYTF.

CDR3 residues: CASSYEGWGYTF. The CDR3 region has the DNA TGTGCCAGCAGTTACGAGGGTTGGGGCTACACCTTC. The chain has TRBV6-2 or TRBV6-3 and TRBJ1-2; unclear D gene. The CDR3 is 12 residues long. The germline gives CDR1 MNHEY, CDR2 SVGEGT. V was pared by 2 bases and J by 8 bases, with 9 bases between.

The rearrangement links TRBV7-6 to TRBJ2-3; 15 bases agree with TRBD2. This CDR3 is 16 amino acids long. Trimming at V came to 5 bases and at J to 4 bases, leaving 4 bases not matched to a gene. Germline values: CDR1 SGHVS, CDR2 FNYEAQ. CDR3 nucleotides: TGTGCCAGCAGCGACGGACTAGCGGGAGGGCCAGATACGCAGTATTTT. Amino acid sequence: CASSDGLAGGPDTQYF.

This clone was seen only once. This chain joins TRBV3-1 (or the pseudogene TRBV3-2) and TRBJ2-2; possibly TRBD2 for D (5 bases). The V gene lost 0 bases and the J gene lost 4 bases, with 12 bases spanning the gap. The CDR3 covers 16 residues. Germline CDR1 LGHDT, CDR2 YNNKEL (reference sequence). For the CDR3, the DNA is TGTGCCAGCAGCCAAGACCCCGGGAAGCGCACCGGGGAGCTGTTTTTT. Its translation is CASSQDPGKRTGELFF.

The gene calls are TRBV19 and TRBJ1-5; D call uncertain. Germline values: CDR1 LNHDA, CDR2 SQIVND (reference sequence). CDR3 size: 14 residues. Trimming took 5 bases from V and 2 from J, leaving 10 bases between them. CDR3 in DNA: TGTGCCAGTAGTTTCGGTTACGGCAATCAGCCCCAGCATTTT. Protein: CASSFGYGNQPQHF.

V gene TRBV12-3 or TRBV12-4 combines with J gene TRBJ2-7; 7 bases match TRBD2. V dropped 3 bases and J dropped 5; count of bases not matched to a gene: 4. The CDR3 loop spans 13 amino acids. In nucleotides, the CDR3 is TGTGCCAGCAGTTTGATTGCGGGAGACGAGCAGTACTTC. Residues: CASSLIAGDEQYF.

This sequence joins TRBV12-5 and TRBJ1-4; tentative D call: TRBD1 (5 bases). V lost 2 bases, J lost 0 bases, and 19 bases lay in between. CDR3 size: 19 residues. The germline V gene encodes CDR1 LGHNT and CDR2 FRNRAP. CDR3 protein: CASGLTRGVLLSTNEKLFF. The DNA of the CDR3 is TGTGCTAGTGGTTTGACGCGGGGGGTCCTCCTGTCAACTAATGAAAAACTGTTTTTT.

The rearrangement links TRBV5-1 to TRBJ2-7; 8 nucleotides align to TRBD1. V shed 0 bases and J 7 bases; nucleotides not matched to a gene: 9. This CDR3 contains 15 residues. Germline CDR1 is SGHRS and CDR2 is YFSETQ. The CDR3 is CASSLAIGQGGEQYF. CDR3 coding DNA: TGCGCCAGCAGCTTGGCCATTGGACAGGGTGGTGAGCAGTACTTC.

The J gene is TRBJ2-7, the V gene TRBV7-9; D call uncertain. Germline CDR1 reads SEHNR; CDR2 reads FQNEAQ (reference sequence). This CDR3 contains 14 residues. The V end lost 1 base, the J end lost 3 bases, and 10 bases lay between the germline ends. CDR3 nucleotides: TGTGCCAGCAGCTTAGACGGCGGCCTCTACGAGCAGTACTTC. Translating it yields CASSLDGGLYEQYF.

The V gene is TRBV13, the J gene TRBJ2-5; a possible D gene is TRBD1 (6 bases). V lost 4 bases, J lost 0 bases, and 12 bases lay in between. Germline V gene sequence: CDR1 PRHDT, CDR2 FYEKMQ (reference sequence). This CDR3 is built from 15 residues. The CDR3 loop reads CASSSGHADQETQYF. CDR3 bases: TGTGCCAGCAGCTCGGGACACGCCGACCAAGAGACCCAGTACTTC.

The chain couples TRBV6-5 to TRBJ2-7, with TRBD1 matching over 8 bases. V trimming: 6 bases; J trimming: 8 bases; junction bases outside the gene matches: 9. The CDR3 loop spans 13 amino acids. Germline V gene sequence: CDR1 MNHEY, CDR2 SVGAGI. CDR3 bases: TGTGCCAGCAGCCCCCCAGGGGGCGTGCAGCAGTACTTC. This encodes CASSPPGGVQQYF.

V gene TRBV29-1 combines with J gene TRBJ2-1, with TRBD2 matching 8 bases. With 3 bases clipped from V and 7 bases from J, the junction kept 8 bases outside the gene matches. The CDR3 runs 14 residues. Germline V gives CDR1 SQVTM, CDR2 ANQGSEA. The CDR3 region is CSVDNGGRPNEQFF. As DNA, the CDR3 is TGCAGCGTTGATAATGGCGGGAGGCCAAATGAGCAGTTCTTC.

This chain joins TRBV5-1 and TRBJ2-1; D is possibly TRBD1 (6 bases). Trimming stripped 4 bases from V and 6 bases from J, with 8 bases between. The CDR3 spans 12 residues. In germline, CDR1 is SGHRS, CDR2 YFSETQ. CDR3 in amino acids: CASSPQGNEQFF. In nucleotides, the CDR3 is TGCGCCAGCAGCCCACAGGGCAATGAGCAGTTCTTC.

This clone was counted between two and nine times. This chain links TRBV6-5 with TRBJ1-2, with TRBD1 matching 7 bases. Germline V lookup: CDR1 MNHEY, CDR2 SVGAGI. This CDR3 contains 14 residues. V was pared by 6 bases and J by 4 bases, with 8 bases of the junction left unmatched. The CDR3 DNA reads as TGTGCCAGCAGCCAAGACAGGGCTCCCTATGGCTACACCTTC. This translates into CASSQDRAPYGYTF.

This clone was seen a single time. The chain has TRBV5-1 and TRBJ2-7; the match to TRBD1 covers 9 bases. The CDR3 contains 16 residues. V shed 0 bases and J 4 bases; nucleotides not matched to a gene: 8. Germline V CDR1 and CDR2: SGHRS, YFSETQ. CDR3 in DNA: TGCGCCAGCAGCTTGGGAGGGACAGGGAGTCAGTACGAGCAGTACTTC. Its protein product is CASSLGGTGSQYEQYF.

CDR3 DNA sequence: TGTGCCAGCAGTGAACTCCCTAGCGGGAGTACCTATGAGCAGTTCTTC. Translating gives CASSELPSGSTYEQFF. The chain links TRBV2 to TRBJ2-1, with 10 bases matching TRBD2. The CDR3 has 16 residues. V was pared by 2 bases and J by 8 bases, with 9 bases of the junction left unmatched. Germline V gene sequence: CDR1 SNHLY, CDR2 FYNNEI. Based on the CDR3 plus reference TRBV2 and TRBJ2-1, the full variable domain is EPEVTQTPSHQVTQMGQEVILRCVPISNHLYFYWYRQILGQKVEFLVSFYNNEISEKSEIFDDQFSVERPDGSNFTLKIRSTKLEDSAMYFCASSELPSGSTYEQFFGPGTRLTVL.

V usage is TRBV18 and J usage is TRBJ1-5; no firm D call. Germline V gene lookup returns CDR1 KGHSH and CDR2 LQKENI. Trimming took 3 bases from V and 5 from J, leaving 8 bases between them. The CDR3 is 13 residues long. This CDR3 reads CASSPQRDQPQHF. CDR3 nucleotide sequence: TGTGCCAGCTCACCCCAGCGGGATCAGCCCCAGCATTTT.